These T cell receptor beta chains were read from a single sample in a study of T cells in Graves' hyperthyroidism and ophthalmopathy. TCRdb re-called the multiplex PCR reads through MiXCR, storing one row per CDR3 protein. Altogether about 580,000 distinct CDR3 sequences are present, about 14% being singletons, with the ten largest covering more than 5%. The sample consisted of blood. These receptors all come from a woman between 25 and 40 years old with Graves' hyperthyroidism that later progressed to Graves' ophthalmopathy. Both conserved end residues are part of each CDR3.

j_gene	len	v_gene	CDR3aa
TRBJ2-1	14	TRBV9	CASSTGQTYNEQFF
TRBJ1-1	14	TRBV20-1	CSARGGEGGIYAFF
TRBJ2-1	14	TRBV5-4	CASSFSGNSIEQFF
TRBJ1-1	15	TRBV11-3	CASSFLAGTGFEAFF
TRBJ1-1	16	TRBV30	CAWRPTLSSLNTEAFF
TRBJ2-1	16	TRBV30	CAWSFGPRRGYNEQFF
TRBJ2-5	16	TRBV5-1	CASSLSSVSPRETQYF
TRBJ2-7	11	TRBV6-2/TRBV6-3	CALGQGYEQYF
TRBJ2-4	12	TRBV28	CASSIDQNIQYF
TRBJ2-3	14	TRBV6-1	CASIEGPHTDTQYF
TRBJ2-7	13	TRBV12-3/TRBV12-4	CASSFRPGGEQYF
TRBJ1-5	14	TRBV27	CASSLGDTYQPQHF
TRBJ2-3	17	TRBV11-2	CASSRVGLAGSTDTQYF
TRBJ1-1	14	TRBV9	CASSVDFSAPNAFF
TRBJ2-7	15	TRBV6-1	CASAPLGGAGYEQYF
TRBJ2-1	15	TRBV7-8	CASSSLASSYNEQFF
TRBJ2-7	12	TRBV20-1	CSARETFSEQYF
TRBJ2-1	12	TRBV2	CASRELAFEQFF
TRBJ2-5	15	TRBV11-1	CASSGTSGSQETQYF
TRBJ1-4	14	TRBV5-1	CASSTGVTNEKLFF
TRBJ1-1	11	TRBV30	CAWIRNTEAFF
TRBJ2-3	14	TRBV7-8	CASSLEASTDTQYF
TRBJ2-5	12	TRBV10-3	CAISGSQETQYF
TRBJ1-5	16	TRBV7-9	CASSSEGDRRNQPQHF
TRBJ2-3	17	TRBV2	CASSDIGLAGGENTQYF
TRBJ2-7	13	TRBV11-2	CASSPWGHLGQYF
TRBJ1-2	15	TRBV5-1	CASSGGGGFNYGYTF
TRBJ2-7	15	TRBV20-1	CSHLIIAEISYEQYF
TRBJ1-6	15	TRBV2	CASSDRSEGNSPLHF
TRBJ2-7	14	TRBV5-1	CATRPLAGVREQYF
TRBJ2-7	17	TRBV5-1	CASSLEWDSNLVREQYF
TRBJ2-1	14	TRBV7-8	CASSLGGDYNEQFF
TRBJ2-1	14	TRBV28	CASSPAGAGGRPFF
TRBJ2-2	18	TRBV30	CAWSALPGLAGPTGELFF
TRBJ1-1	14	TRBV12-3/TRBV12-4	CASSLVGQGTEAFF
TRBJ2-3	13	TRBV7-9	CASSVTATDTQYF
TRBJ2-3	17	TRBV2	CASSVGGRTTSTDTQYF
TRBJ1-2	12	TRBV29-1	CSAQGGNYGYTF
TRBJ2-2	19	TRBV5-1	CASSLGHDLKDPNTGELFF
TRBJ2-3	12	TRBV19	CASSPSWDTQYF
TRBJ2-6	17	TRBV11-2	CASSPDRFSIGANVLTF
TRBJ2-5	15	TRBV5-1	CASSGLELQKETQYF